These 28 T cell receptor beta chains came from one sample sequenced in a study of cytomegalovirus exposure and HLA in healthy donors. Assay: immunoSEQ multiplex PCR; the TCRdb copy retains only in-frame clones and omits some. Of about 110,000 clones detected, approximately 90% appear once; the ten largest clones hold around 1.9%. Material for sequencing was PBMCs. The receptor source for this set is a woman under 30 in good health and CMV-seropositive.

This clone turned up a few times. The V gene is TRBV7-8, the J gene TRBJ1-2, with D possibly being TRBD1 (5 bases). V was cut by 5 bases and J by 2 bases, with 15 bases left in between. The CDR3 is 15 residues long. Germline lookup yields CDR1 SGHVS and CDR2 FQNEAQ. DNA for the CDR3: TGTGCCAGCAGCCCCGGGACTCCTGACAACTATGGCTACACCTTC. It encodes CASSPGTPDNYGYTF.

The rearrangement uses TRBV6-5 and TRBJ2-1; TRBD2 aligns across 14 bases. V was pared by 7 bases and J by 5 bases, with 4 bases of the junction left unmatched. Germline V CDR1 and CDR2: MNHEY, SVGAGI. The CDR3 extends over 15 amino acids. DNA for the CDR3: TGTGCCAGCATTGGACTAGCGGGGGGAAACAATGAGCAGTTCTTC. It is translated as CASIGLAGGNNEQFF.

The chain uses TRBV4-3 and TRBJ1-1; possibly TRBD1 for D (5 bases). V lost 0 bases to trimming and J lost 0 bases, with 8 bases between them. This CDR3 contains 15 residues. Looked up from germline, CDR1 is LGHNA and CDR2 is YSLEER. The CDR3 DNA reads as TGCGCCAGCAGCCAAGAAAGGGGCGTGAACACTGAAGCTTTCTTT. This encodes CASSQERGVNTEAFF.

This chain links TRBV2 with TRBJ2-1; TRBD2 matches at 8 bases. CDR1 and CDR2 (germline): SNHLY, FYNNEI. This CDR3 is built from 15 residues. V dropped 6 bases and J dropped 1; count of bases not matched to a gene: 5. In DNA, the CDR3 is TGTGCCAGCAGAACGACGGGGGGGTCCTACAATGAGCAGTTCTTC. This codes for CASRTTGGSYNEQFF.

The gene calls are TRBV27 and TRBJ2-2, with D maybe TRBD1 (5 bases). Trimming took 5 bases from V and 4 from J, leaving 11 bases between them. The length of the CDR3 is 14 residues. Germline CDR1 and CDR2: MNHEY and SMNVEV (reference sequence). The CDR3 DNA reads TGTGCCAGCAGTCTTGACAGATTCACCGGGGAGCTGTTTTTT. Translated: CASSLDRFTGELFF.

The rearrangement joins TRBV6-1 to TRBJ1-2; D uncertain. From germline, CDR1 is MNHNS and CDR2 SASEGT. V was shortened by 6 bases and J by 7 bases, with 15 bases between the two germline ends. CDR3 size: 13 residues. CDR3 sequence: CASSPREEAGYTF. As DNA, the CDR3 is TGTGCCAGCAGCCCAAGGGAGGAAGCTGGCTACACCTTC.

This chain uses TRBV28 with TRBJ2-4, with 7 bases fitting TRBD1. The CDR3 has 13 amino acids. Per the germline V gene, CDR1 is MDHEN and CDR2 is SYDVKM. The V segment lost 6 bases and the J segment 5 bases; nucleotides outside the gene matches: 4. Written as DNA, the CDR3 is TGTGCCAGCAGCGAAACAGGGGAAAACATTCAGTACTTC. It encodes CASSETGENIQYF. The full variable domain, its missing parts supplied by reference TRBV28 and TRBJ2-4, is DVKVTQSSRYLVKRTGEKVFLECVQDMDHENMFWYRQDPGLGLRLIYFSYDVKMKEKGDIPEGYSVSREKKERFSLILESASTNQTSMYLCASSETGENIQYFGAGTRLSVL.

J is TRBJ2-7 and V is TRBV18, with 14 bases fitting TRBD2. Germline lookup yields CDR1 KGHSH and CDR2 LQKENI. The CDR3 runs 17 residues. Trimming took 2 bases from V and 6 from J; bases not matched to a gene: 9. The CDR3 protein is CASSPTPGLAGAGEQYV. In DNA, the CDR3 is TGTGCCAGCTCACCAACTCCGGGACTAGCGGGGGCGGGCGAGCAGTACGTC.

The chain is built from TRBV7-9 and TRBJ2-7; tentatively, D is TRBD1 (5 bases). Per the germline V gene, CDR1 is SEHNR and CDR2 is FQNEAQ (reference sequence). V lost 6 bases and J 3 bases, leaving 12 bases between the germline ends. The CDR3 totals 13 residues. DNA for the CDR3: TGTGCCAGCAGGCCCCAGGACAACTACGAGCAGTACTTC. Amino acids: CASRPQDNYEQYF.

J is TRBJ1-2 and V is TRBV6-5; weak D call: TRBD1 (5 bases). Germline loops: CDR1 MNHEY, CDR2 SVGAGI. The CDR3 is 11 residues long. Trimming stripped 11 bases from V and 8 bases from J, with 15 bases between. The CDR3 sequence is CAGYGTKGYTF. The CDR3 bases are TGTGCCGGCTACGGGACTAAGGGCTACACCTTC.

This chain links TRBV18 with TRBJ1-1, with 8 bases identical to TRBD1. Germline V gene lookup returns CDR1 KGHSH and CDR2 LQKENI. The CDR3 covers 15 residues. J was trimmed by 1 base and V by 4 bases; bases with no gene match: 5. The DNA for the CDR3 is TGTGCCAGCTCACTGGGGACAGGTGGGAACACTGAAGCTTTCTTT. Translation gives CASSLGTGGNTEAFF. The entire variable domain, with the rest obtained from reference TRBV18 and TRBJ1-1, is as follows: NAGVMQNPRHLVRRRGQEARLRCSPMKGHSHVYWYRQLPEEGLKFMVYLQKENIIDESGMPKERFSAEFPKEGPSILRIQQVVRGDSAAYFCASSLGTGGNTEAFFGQGTRLTVV.

J is TRBJ1-2 and V is TRBV28; 7 bases fit TRBD1. Germline-derived CDR1 and CDR2 are MDHEN and SYDVKM. The CDR3 sequence is 13 residues long. V was clipped by 6 bases and J by 3 bases; unmatched bases: 4. The CDR3 is CASSPQGYYGYTF. In DNA form, the CDR3 reads TGTGCCAGCAGCCCACAGGGGTACTATGGCTACACCTTC.

The chain couples TRBV28 to TRBJ2-6; 7 bases fit TRBD1. Per the germline V gene, CDR1 is MDHEN and CDR2 is SYDVKM. The V segment lost 4 bases and the J segment 2 bases; nucleotides outside the gene matches: 2. The CDR3 is 15 amino acids. This CDR3 reads CASSSRGPGANVLTF. CDR3 DNA sequence: TGTGCCAGCAGTTCGAGGGGGCCTGGGGCCAACGTCCTGACTTTC.

The rearrangement joins TRBV5-7 to TRBJ2-7, with 8 bases lining up with TRBD1. TRBV5-7 is assigned to the ORF class and has an uncertain function. The junction had 5 bases not matched to a gene; V was cut back by 4 bases and J by 2 bases. The CDR3 runs 14 residues. The CDR3 coding sequence is TGTGCCAGCAGCCCCCGACAGGGGACCTACGAGCAGTACTTC. Its protein is CASSPRQGTYEQYF.

The gene calls are TRBV29-1 and TRBJ1-5; TRBD1 might be the D (5 bases). Germline CDR1 SQVTM, CDR2 ANQGSEA. This CDR3 region has 13 residues. V was trimmed by 1 base and J by 6 bases, leaving 10 bases between them. CDR3 in DNA: TGCAGCGTTGAAGTCAGGGAAGGTCAGCCCCAGCATTTT. Its protein is CSVEVREGQPQHF.

CDR3 nucleotide sequence: TGTGCCAGAAGCCTAGTAGGGGGCCGGGACAATGAGCAGTTCTTC. It encodes CARSLVGGRDNEQFF. The rearrangement joins TRBV5-3 to TRBJ2-1, with TRBD1 matching 7 bases. TRBV5-3 is sorted into the ORF group, with uncertain function. The trim removed 4 bases at V and 5 bases at J, leaving 9 bases unmatched. CDR3 length equals 15 residues.

The chain carries TRBV19 and TRBJ1-6, with D possibly being TRBD1 (6 bases). Germline CDR1 reads LNHDA; CDR2 reads SQIVND (reference sequence). The CDR3 extends over 16 amino acids. Trimming removed 1 base from V and 7 bases from J, with 14 bases in between. The CDR3 DNA follows: TGTGCCAGTAGTATAGCTTACAGGGTTGAGAATTCACCCCTCCACTTT. Amino acid sequence: CASSIAYRVENSPLHF.

The chain joins TRBV7-2 to TRBJ2-5, with 14 bases that match TRBD2. The V segment lost 6 bases and the J segment 4 bases; nucleotides outside the gene matches: 7. CDR3 length: 16 residues. CDR1 and CDR2 from the germline V gene are SGHTA and FQGNSA. The CDR3 reads CASRPGLAGGPETQYF. The CDR3, as DNA: TGTGCCAGCAGACCTGGACTAGCGGGGGGTCCAGAGACCCAGTACTTC.

The gene calls are TRBV2 and TRBJ1-4; D gene unclear. Germline V CDR1 and CDR2: SNHLY, FYNNEI. Trimming pared 4 bases from V and 2 bases from J, leaving 11 bases between. The CDR3 runs to 15 residues. CDR3 protein: CASSVRLATNEKLFF. In DNA form, the CDR3 reads TGTGCCAGCAGTGTTAGACTGGCGACTAATGAAAAACTGTTTTTT.

The chain couples TRBV6-1 to TRBJ1-4; the match to TRBD1 covers 7 bases. Germline CDR1 is MNHNS and CDR2 is SASEGT. The length of the CDR3 is 14 residues. Germline trimming cut 2 bases from V and 8 bases from J; bases unmatched to any gene: 5. The CDR3 here is CASSEQGEDEKLFF. The DNA of the CDR3 is TGTGCCAGCAGTGAACAGGGGGAGGACGAAAAACTGTTTTTT.

The chain joins TRBV19 to TRBJ2-1; D is possibly TRBD2 (6 bases). The ends were cut back, 5 bases at V and 3 bases at J, with 11 bases in the middle. Germline loops: CDR1 LNHDA, CDR2 SQIVND (reference sequence). This CDR3 has 14 amino acids. The DNA of the CDR3 is TGTGCCAGTAGTCCTGCCGGGGGCTACAATGAGCAGTTCTTC. Translation: CASSPAGGYNEQFF.

The J gene is TRBJ2-7, the V gene TRBV11-2; TRBD1 matches at 7 bases. V gave up 4 bases and J gave up 6 bases; unmatched junction bases: 3. The V gene's germline CDR1 is SGHAT and CDR2 FQNNGV. The CDR3 is made up of 12 amino acids. The CDR3 here is CASSSSGGEQYF. The DNA of the CDR3 is TGTGCCAGCAGCTCATCAGGGGGCGAGCAGTACTTC. Using reference TRBV11-2 and TRBJ2-7 for the parts outside the CDR3, the full variable domain is EAGVAQSPRYKIIEKRQSVAFWCNPISGHATLYWYQQILGQGPKLLIQFQNNGVVDDSQLPKDRFSAERLKGVDSTLKIQPAKLEDSAVYLCASSSSGGEQYFGPGTRLTVT.

This clone occurred once. The junction shows a germline mismatch at one end, possibly a read error. The chain recombines TRBV19 with TRBJ2-1; TRBD1 matches at 11 bases. The length of the CDR3 is 17 residues. Germline CDR1 and CDR2: LNHDA and SQIVND (reference sequence). DNA of the CDR3: TGTGCCAGCAGTAGTACAGACCGGGACAGGGGGATCCATGAGCAGTTCTTC. It encodes CASSSTDRDRGIHEQFF. Together with reference TRBV19 and TRBJ2-1, the CDR3 gives the full variable domain: DGGITQSPKYLFRKEGQNVTLSCEQNLNHDAMYWYRQDPGQGLRLIYYSQIVNDFQKGDIAEGYSVSREKKESFPLTVTSAQKNPTAFYLCASSSTDRDRGIHEQFFGPGTRLTVL.

The chain couples TRBV5-1 to TRBJ2-1; no firm D call. This CDR3 contains 12 residues. V lost 2 bases and J 7 bases, leaving 7 bases between the germline ends. The germline gives CDR1 SGHRS, CDR2 YFSETQ. CDR3 nucleotides: TGCGCCAGCAGCTTAGTCCGGAATGAGCAGTTCTTC. Protein: CASSLVRNEQFF.

The gene calls are TRBV2 and TRBJ1-4, with no clear D. Trimming removed 6 bases from V and 7 bases from J, with 15 bases in between. Germline CDR1 is SNHLY and CDR2 is FYNNEI. This CDR3 comprises 14 residues. Written as DNA, the CDR3 is TGTGCCAGCAGCCAGTACGGGATAGTTGAAAAACTGTTTTTT. Translating gives CASSQYGIVEKLFF.

V is TRBV19 and J is TRBJ2-7; 12 nucleotides match TRBD2. Germline V gives CDR1 LNHDA, CDR2 SQIVND (reference sequence). The CDR3 length is 14 residues. V lost 4 bases and J lost 4; bases outside the gene matches: 2. The CDR3 protein is CASSKTSGGYEQYF. As DNA, the CDR3 is TGTGCCAGTAGTAAAACTAGCGGGGGGTACGAGCAGTACTTC.

The table lists this clone with a few counts. The chain has TRBV19 and TRBJ1-6; D uncertain. CDR1 is LNHDA and CDR2 is SQIVND in the germline V gene (reference sequence). Between the trimmed V and J ends, which lost 4 bases and 0 bases, there was a span of 10 bases. CDR3 length equals 16 residues. The CDR3 nucleotides are TGTGCCAGTAGTACCGCACTGAGCTCCTATAATTCACCCCTCCACTTT. Amino acid sequence: CASSTALSSYNSPLHF.

In this sample, this clone turned up a few times. The chain recombines TRBV5-6 with TRBJ1-6; TRBD1 might be the D (5 bases). V was trimmed by 5 bases and J by 14 bases, leaving 14 bases between them. The CDR3 totals 12 residues. Looked up from germline, CDR1 is SGHDT and CDR2 is YYEEEE. CDR3 sequence (DNA): TGTGCCAGCAGGAGAAGGGGTCGGGCCCTCCACTTT. Its translation: CASRRRGRALHF.